These 13 T cell receptor beta chains were sequenced from one sample in a study of PD-1 blockade in classical Hodgkin lymphoma. Each patient experienced a relapse that followed autologous stem cell transplantation, and brentuximab vedotin exposure varied. TCRdb's copy holds only in-frame clones and misses some; the assay was immunoSEQ multiplex PCR. The sample lists around 150,000 clones, 78% occurring once. The sequences come from peripheral blood mononuclear cells (PBMCs), collected before the second cycle of nivolumab. All receptors derive from a human donor with classical Hodgkin lymphoma.

The V call is TRBV11-2, the J call TRBJ2-7, with 8 bases that match TRBD1. V dropped 3 bases and J dropped 4; count of bases not matched to a gene: 2. The CDR3 consists of 13 residues. CDR1 is SGHAT, CDR2 FQNNGV, per germline. The CDR3 spells CASSLWDRYEQYF. DNA of the CDR3: TGTGCCAGCAGCTTGTGGGACAGGTACGAGCAGTACTTC.

The J gene is TRBJ2-5, the V gene TRBV25-1; 10 positions match TRBD1. This CDR3 comprises 15 residues. Losses at the gene ends were 7 bases for V and 1 base for J; bases not matched to a gene: 6. The germline CDR1 and CDR2 sequences are MGHDK and SYGVNS. This CDR3 is CASKRDRGFQETQYF. The CDR3 coding sequence is TGTGCCAGCAAGCGGGACAGGGGATTCCAAGAGACCCAGTACTTC. The whole variable domain, filled in from reference TRBV25-1 and TRBJ2-5, reads EADIYQTPRYLVIGTGKKITLECSQTMGHDKMYWYQQDPGMELHLIHYSYGVNSTEKGDLSSESTVSRIRTEHFPLTLESARPSHTSQYLCASKRDRGFQETQYFGPGTRLLVL.

This clone was seen more than once but under ten times. The chain joins TRBV5-1 to TRBJ2-3, with D perhaps TRBD1 or TRBD2 (5 bases each). Germline CDR1 reads SGHRS; CDR2 reads YFSETQ. The ends were cut back, 2 bases at V and 6 bases at J, with 7 bases in the middle. This CDR3 spans 12 amino acids. CDR3 sequence (DNA): TGCGCCAGCAGCTTATGGGGGGATACGCAGTATTTT. Translated, it gives CASSLWGDTQYF.

The gene calls are TRBV23-1 and TRBJ2-7, with 8 nucleotides matching TRBD1. TRBV23-1 is flagged as an ORF with uncertain function. CDR3 length: 14 residues. Unmatched junction bases numbered 10, after V lost 8 bases and J lost 4 bases. DNA of the CDR3: TGCGCCAGCCGGGGACAGGCCCTAAATTACGAGCAGTACTTC. This codes for CASRGQALNYEQYF.

The CDR3 region has the DNA TGTGCCAGCTCACCACCGGGGGTAAGCGAGCAGTACTTC. Residues: CASSPPGVSEQYF. V gene TRBV18 combines with J gene TRBJ2-7, with D perhaps matching TRBD1 or TRBD2 (5 bases each). The CDR3 is 13 amino acids. Germline V gene sequence: CDR1 KGHSH, CDR2 LQKENI. Trimming took 0 bases from V and 6 from J, leaving 9 bases between them.

The V call is TRBV7-8, the J call TRBJ2-7; D possibly corresponds to TRBD1 (8 bases). V gave up 6 bases and J gave up 6 bases, with 21 bases separating them. The CDR3 runs to 15 residues. Germline CDR1 is SGHVS and CDR2 is FQNEAQ. The CDR3 bases are TGTGCCAGCAGACCAACAGGGGGGGGGCATGGCGAGCAGTACTTC. Protein sequence: CASRPTGGGHGEQYF. The entire variable domain, with the rest obtained from reference TRBV7-8 and TRBJ2-7, is as follows: GAGVSQSPRYKVAKRGQDVALRCDPISGHVSLFWYQQALGQGPEFLTYFQNEAQLDKSGLPSDRFFAERPEGSVSTLKIQRTQQEDSAVYLCASRPTGGGHGEQYFGPGTRLTVT.

This chain links TRBV10-3 with TRBJ2-1; 9 bases map to TRBD1. The germline V gene encodes CDR1 ENHRY and CDR2 SYGVKD. With V trimmed by 10 bases and J by 2 bases, 15 bases remained unmatched. CDR3 size: 17 residues. The CDR3 is CATRDRAGATPYNEQFF. DNA for the CDR3: TGTGCCACCCGGGACAGGGCGGGAGCCACCCCCTACAATGAGCAGTTCTTC.

The chain links TRBV9 to TRBJ2-1, with 7 positions matching TRBD2. V dropped 2 bases and J dropped 3; count of bases not matched to a gene: 8. The length of the CDR3 is 16 residues. Germline assignment: CDR1 SGDLS and CDR2 YYNGEE. This chain's CDR3 is CASSVRWDYRYNEQFF. The CDR3 nucleotides read TGTGCCAGCAGCGTTAGGTGGGACTACCGCTACAATGAGCAGTTCTTC.

The chain links TRBV9 to TRBJ1-1, with a possible D match to TRBD1 (5 bases). The CDR3 runs to 16 residues. Trimming removed 4 bases from V and 4 bases from J, with 20 bases in between. Germline V CDR1 and CDR2: SGDLS, YYNGEE. The CDR3 region is CASSPQVGVWGTEAFF. Written as DNA, the CDR3 is TGTGCCAGCAGCCCCCAGGTGGGGGTTTGGGGCACTGAAGCTTTCTTT.

This clone was counted between two and nine times. The sample contains more than one DNA sequence encoding this CDR3. The chain carries TRBV6-5 and TRBJ2-2; possible D gene TRBD2, 5 bases. V lost 6 bases to trimming and J lost 7 bases, with 6 bases between them. This CDR3 spans 11 amino acids. Germline V gene data show CDR1 as MNHEY and CDR2 as SVGAGI. The CDR3 loop reads CASRGSGELFF. CDR3 nucleotide sequence: TGTGCCAGCAGGGGGAGCGGGGAGCTGTTTTTT.

V usage is TRBV4-3 and J usage is TRBJ2-1; D gene uncertain. V was cut by 4 bases and J by 8 bases, with 12 bases left in between. CDR1 is LGHNA and CDR2 is YSLEER in the germline V gene. This CDR3 contains 13 residues. CDR3 sequence: CASSPLLFDEQFF. The CDR3 coding sequence is TGCGCCAGCAGCCCACTCCTCTTCGATGAGCAGTTCTTC.

The chain couples TRBV19 to TRBJ2-2, with 7 positions matching TRBD1. V lost 5 bases to trimming and J lost 4 bases; unmatched junction nucleotides: 10. Germline V gene sequence: CDR1 LNHDA, CDR2 SQIVND (reference sequence). The CDR3 extends over 16 amino acids. CDR3 loop: CASSPLGQESTGELFF. The DNA for the CDR3 is TGTGCCAGTAGTCCCCTCGGACAGGAGAGCACCGGGGAGCTGTTTTTT.

The J gene is TRBJ1-1, the V gene TRBV7-3; perhaps TRBD1 as D (6 bases). The CDR3 loop spans 16 amino acids. The germline V and J ends were trimmed by 2 bases and 0 bases, with 13 bases remaining between them. Germline CDR1 is SGHTA and CDR2 is FQGTGA. CDR3 nucleotide sequence: TGTGCCAGCAGCTTATATGGGGGCGGAATGAACACTGAAGCTTTCTTT. Its protein is CASSLYGGGMNTEAFF.